One T cell receptor (beta chain) is described in this entry. This clonotype appeared many times. The antigen this receptor binds is unknown. No clone much larger than this one lies a single base away; base qualities are absent. Bone marrow was sampled from every patient at the time of active disease. Ficoll-Hypaque density gradient centrifugation was used to isolate bone marrow mononuclear cells. Myeloma plasma cells were removed and CD138-negative cells were obtained by negative selection following labeling with CD138 magnetic microbeads on a MACS separator. Purity of the isolated cells was checked by flow cytometry on an Attune NxT using CD138 antibodies. TRIzol reagent was used to extract total RNA, which was then quantified with a NanoDrop spectrophotometer. Paired RNA-seq and IR-seq were performed on each patient's CD138-negative bone marrow sample. The data are from a study of read filtering for tumor transcriptome and immune sequencing (dated by TCRdb to 2018 to 2021). Broadly, across the study: Of the patients in the cohort, approximately 17 were male and around 14 were female, and their mean age was around 66 years, with a range of about 45 to 80. Whole-transcriptome libraries were prepared with the TruSeq RNA Access Library Prep Kit after DNase treatment. Per sample, about 4 to 11 million TCR-region mapped reads were obtained with IR-seq, compared with only roughly 80 to 1273 with RNA-seq. By revised international staging, fewer than ten patients were R-ISS I, under 20 were R-ISS II and 6 or 7 were R-ISS III. As a main aim, a read-filtering strategy for immune repertoire data was addressed, with the specific question being whether clonotypes supported by a single read should be removed. Using the same bone marrow samples, the study compared TCR repertoires obtained by targeted immune repertoire sequencing with those obtained by bulk whole-transcriptome sequencing. The paper's findings and limits, for the study overall: IR-seq captured clonotypes at much higher depth and more reliably than RNA-seq, and smaller IR-seq throughput sufficed to identify most shared clonotypes. In IR-seq, around four fifths of clonotypes but 3% to 4.5% of total reads were represented by single-read clonotypes, whereas in RNA-seq, roughly three quarters of clonotypes and around 47% of reads were represented by single-read clonotypes. The sorted CD138-negative fraction was composed of a mixed bone marrow immune population rather than of purified T cells. Removing single-read clonotypes increased the correlation between IR-seq and RNA-seq shared clonotype proportions.

The Immunoverse kit was used to build TCR libraries from around 420 ng RNA, with molecular barcoded adaptors covering alpha/delta and beta/gamma chains. TCR library preparation used the same RNA that went into transcriptome sequencing. Sequencing of the TCR libraries was done on an Illumina HiSeq 4000 with 2 x 150 cycles. The authors' analysis ran thus. Using MiXCR, which included quality filtering and error correction, TCR reads were aligned to human V, D, J and C references and then assembled into CDR3 clonotypes. Clonotype counts and gene usage diversity were analyzed with the tcR package in R. Raw mapping reads were checked after the RNA-seq reads had been mapped by STAR aligner version 2.5.3a onto the human GRCh37 genome. To test how sequencing depth affects detected clonotypes, IR-seq fastq files were randomly downsampled with Seqtk 1.3. TCRdb reanalyzed the raw reads on its own, using fastp at Q25 for trimming and MiXCR for clone calling, and kept in-frame beta chains. Here each entry gathers all rows of one CDR3 protein and keeps the most common genes and DNA. TCRdb's processing, not the study's, gives the V and J calls here. The sample table records around 140,000 distinct CDR3 sequences; less than 15% of these occur just once. The ten largest clones capture around 8.2% of the sample.

V and J are truncated by 4 bases and 0 bases respectively, leaving an intervening sequence of 16 bases. Based on the germline V gene, the CDR1 and CDR2 sequences are MNHEY and SVGEGT. The CDR3 numbers 17 residues from cysteine through phenylalanine. Here the CDR3 DNA is all that survives: 51 bases in frame from base 1. The specimen was a population of CD138-negative cells sorted from bone marrow. The label giving this sample's cell subset or site can be read as: bone marrow mononuclear cells depleted of CD138+ plasma/myeloma cells by negative magnetic selection. This TCR derives from a donor aged 40 or older with multiple myeloma. The sequence links TRBV6-2 or TRBV6-3 to TRBJ1-5; the D segment cannot be called with confidence. CDR3 loop: CASSSIRTGHSNQPQHF. The bases read TGTGCCAGCAGTTCTATTCGGACGGGCCATAGCAATCAGCCCCAGCATTTT.